Listed below are T cell receptor beta chains from one sample, sequenced in a study of the immune and genomic landscape of osteosarcoma. Profiling relied on immunoSEQ multiplex PCR, and the TCRdb table lists in-frame clones only, not all of them. The sample contains a few hundred clones, over 60% of which appear only once. Sequencing used osteosarcoma tumor tissue from the lung. The receptors come from a human donor with osteosarcoma. The CDR3 runs from the conserved cysteine through the conserved F or W.

TRBV6-1	TRBJ2-4	CASSEGVGRGKNIQYF
TRBV21-1	TRBJ1-5	CASSTPRGAATTNSNQPQHF
TRBV5-5	TRBJ1-6	CASSPTTTLWLDSPLHF
TRBV12-5	TRBJ2-3	CASGFEGLAPDTQYF
TRBV7-9	TRBJ1-3	CASSFLDSGNTIYF
TRBV7-6	TRBJ2-7	CASSLTGDYEQYF
TRBV7-6	TRBJ2-3	CASSLTGPGAPQYF
TRBV7-9	TRBJ1-1	CASRSPGVWNTEAFF
TRBV9	TRBJ2-3	CASTPLALALNTQYF
TRBV9	TRBJ1-2	CASSPTGTAFYGYTF
TRBV4-3	TRBJ2-3	CASSQGFLAGADTQYF
TRBV4-3	TRBJ2-2	CASSQKNSKSGELFF
TRBV7-6	TRBJ2-3	CASSPGRIFTDTQYF
TRBV25-1	TRBJ1-1	CASSEYVGQNTEAFF
TRBV27	TRBJ1-2	CASSPDRVGYTF
TRBV4-1	TRBJ1-6	CASSLQEGSHPIIPLHF
TRBV9	TRBJ2-5	CASSVYGGQETQYF
TRBV7-2	TRBJ2-3	CASSLRAGADTQYF
TRBV6-1	TRBJ2-1	CASSGSGVYNEQFF
TRBV19	TRBJ1-5	CASMRGRDQPQHF
TRBV9	TRBJ2-1	CASNSGDYNEQFF
TRBV4-3	TRBJ1-1	CASSQDLRGGTGPNTEAFF
TRBV7-3	TRBJ2-1	CASSSGTGINNEQFF
TRBV7-2	TRBJ2-7	CASSAGLADYEQYF